This T cell receptor (beta chain) was obtained from a study of blood T cell repertoires in COVID-19. About the research overall: Researchers got acute and convalescent COVID-19 samples from the United States, Italy and Spain. The cDNA or gDNA used as material had been derived from T cells, B-cell-depleted T cells, or PBMCs.

This clone was observed a few times. V lost 4 bases to trimming and J lost 2 bases, with 3 bases between them. The CDR3 sequence is 12 residues long. Looked up from germline, CDR1 is SGDLS and CDR2 is YYNGEE. How the authors handled the data: Counts of nucleated cells, estimated from reference gene primer amplification, were obtained. Sequencing used immunoSEQ multiplex PCR; TCRdb keeps in-frame clones, though not all of them. V and J calls and clone size are copied from that table; D and trimming were computed from the DNA. The repertoire has more than 65,000 clones, just under 80% of them found once; the top ten carry roughly 6%.

This clonotype was sampled from a woman aged 60-75 years with acute or convalescent COVID-19. The V gene is TRBV9, the J gene TRBJ2-2; D is undetermined. The sequencing sample was made of peripheral blood. The CDR3 DNA reads as TGTGCCAGCAGCCTTAACACCGGGGAGCTGTTTTTT. It yields the protein CASSLNTGELFF.